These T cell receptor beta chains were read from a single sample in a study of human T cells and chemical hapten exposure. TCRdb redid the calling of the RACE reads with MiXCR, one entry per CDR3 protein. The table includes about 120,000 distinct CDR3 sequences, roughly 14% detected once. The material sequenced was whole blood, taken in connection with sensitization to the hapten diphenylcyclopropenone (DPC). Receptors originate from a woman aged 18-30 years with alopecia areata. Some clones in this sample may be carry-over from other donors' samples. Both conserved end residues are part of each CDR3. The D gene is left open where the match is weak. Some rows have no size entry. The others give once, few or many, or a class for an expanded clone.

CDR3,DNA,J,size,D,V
CASSYASARVWAFF,TGTGCCAGCAGTTACGCCTCCGCAAGGGTGTGGGCTTTCTTT,TRBJ1-1,many,-,TRBV6-2/TRBV6-3
CASSPGTAGPLAFF,TGTGCCAGCAGCCCGGGGACGGCCGGCCCTCTGGCTTTCTTT,TRBJ1-1,-,-,TRBV7-2
CASSSTQVGDYGYTF,TGCGCCAGCAGCTCGACCCAAGTCGGGGACTATGGCTACACCTTC,TRBJ1-2,many,-,TRBV5-1
CASSRAGGPEQFF,TGTGCCAGTAGTAGGGCGGGGGGGCCTGAGCAGTTCTTC,TRBJ2-1,many,TRBD2,TRBV19
CASGLAGGRRTDTQYF,TGTGCTAGTGGTTTGGCGGGGGGCCGACGCACAGATACGCAGTATTTT,TRBJ2-3,-,-,TRBV12-5
CASSFPGQSEQYF,TGTGCCAGCAGTTTTCCGGGACAGTCCGAGCAGTACTTC,TRBJ2-7,many,TRBD1,TRBV6-5
CATSDGVWGRGQFF,TGTGCCACCAGTGACGGGGTCTGGGGGCGGGGGCAGTTCTTC,TRBJ2-1,few,-,TRBV24-1
CASSQVAGLNEKLFF,TGTGCCAGCAGCCAAGTCGCAGGCCTGAATGAAAAACTGTTTTTT,TRBJ1-4,few,-,TRBV4-2
CSAIVEAGGRRGTQYF,TGCAGTGCTATAGTCGAGGCAGGGGGCCGACGGGGGACCCAGTACTTC,TRBJ2-5,-,TRBD1,TRBV20-1
CASSEALRTSAQYF,TGTGCCAGCAGTGAAGCGCTTCGGACCTCCGCCCAGTACTTC,TRBJ2-7,many,-,TRBV2
CASSIDSLRGSEQYF,TGTGCCAGCAGCATTGACAGTCTCCGGGGTTCGGAGCAGTACTTC,TRBJ2-7,-,-,TRBV7-2
CSAPPQGADTQYF,TGCAGTGCCCCCCCCCAGGGCGCAGATACGCAGTATTTT,TRBJ2-3,few,-,TRBV20-1
CASRLRAGGTDTQYF,TGTGCCAGCCGTCTTAGGGCCGGGGGCACAGATACGCAGTATTTT,TRBJ2-3,-,-,TRBV7-2
CSARDPDGGDVDTQYF,TGCAGTGCTAGAGATCCAGACGGGGGGGATGTGGATACGCAGTATTTT,TRBJ2-3,few,TRBD2,TRBV20-1
CASSKGDREGTDTQYF,TGTGCCAGCAGCAAAGGAGACAGGGAGGGGACAGATACGCAGTATTTT,TRBJ2-3,many,-,TRBV21-1
CASTQGLIPGYTF,TGTGCCAGCACCCAGGGGCTGATACCTGGCTACACCTTC,TRBJ1-2,many,-,TRBV6-2/TRBV6-3
CASSLGSMGNQPQHF,TGTGCCAGCAGTTTGGGCAGTATGGGGAATCAGCCCCAGCATTTT,TRBJ1-5,many,-,TRBV27
CASSQGSGTEAFF,TGTGCCAGCAGCCAGGGGTCGGGAACTGAAGCTTTCTTT,TRBJ1-1,-,-,TRBV12-3/TRBV12-4
CASSLNRGRYTGELFF,TGTGCCAGCAGCTTAAACAGGGGACGCTACACCGGGGAGCTGTTTTTT,TRBJ2-2,-,TRBD1,TRBV11-3
CASSYSKVFAGEYNEQFF,TGTGCCAGCAGTTACTCGAAAGTCTTCGCGGGAGAATACAATGAGCAGTTCTTC,TRBJ2-1,-,TRBD2,TRBV6-5
CSASMGGWGNQPQHF,TGCAGTGCTTCTATGGGGGGCTGGGGCAATCAGCCCCAGCATTTT,TRBJ1-5,few,-,TRBV20-1
CASSLLDGDGDEQYF,TGTGCCAGCAGCCTCTTGGACGGAGACGGGGACGAGCAGTACTTC,TRBJ2-7,-,-,TRBV7-8
CSARGPASGGADTQYF,TGCAGTGCTAGAGGTCCAGCTAGCGGGGGGGCAGATACGCAGTATTTT,TRBJ2-3,many,TRBD2,TRBV20-1
CASSLTGKGNEKLFF,TGTGCCAGCAGCTTAACGGGGAAGGGTAATGAAAAACTGTTTTTT,TRBJ1-4,many,-,TRBV11-2
CAWSIEGNQPQHF,TGTGCCTGGAGTATAGAGGGGAATCAGCCCCAGCATTTT,TRBJ1-5,few,-,TRBV30
CSALNLPGQGRNTEAFF,TGCAGTGCTCTCAACCTACCGGGACAGGGGAGGAACACTGAAGCTTTCTTT,TRBJ1-1,-,TRBD1,TRBV20-1
CATQWTGIHETQYF,TGTGCCACCCAATGGACAGGGATCCATGAGACCCAGTACTTC,TRBJ2-5,-,TRBD1,TRBV2
CASSTGILGNEQFF,TGTGCCAGTAGTACCGGGATCCTTGGCAATGAGCAGTTCTTC,TRBJ2-1,few,-,TRBV19
CAISEGDRFTDTQYF,TGTGCCATCAGTGAAGGGGACAGGTTCACAGATACGCAGTATTTT,TRBJ2-3,-,TRBD1,TRBV10-3
CASSLVRGTQETQYF,TGTGCCAGCAGCTTAGTCAGGGGCACCCAAGAGACCCAGTACTTC,TRBJ2-5,many,-,TRBV7-2
CASSPGQGNYEQYF,TGTGCCAGCAGTCCGGGACAGGGAAACTACGAGCAGTACTTC,TRBJ2-7,many,TRBD1,TRBV27
CASSQDRVDTEAFF,TGTGCCAGCAGCCAAGACAGGGTAGACACTGAAGCTTTCTTT,TRBJ1-1,few,TRBD1,TRBV7-9
CATSDSFTNYGYTF,TGTGCCACCAGTGATTCCTTCACTAACTATGGCTACACCTTC,TRBJ1-2,many,-,TRBV24-1
CASSPHPGLAATDTQYF,TGTGCCAGCAGCCCACACCCGGGACTAGCGGCCACAGATACGCAGTATTTT,TRBJ2-3,few,TRBD2,TRBV7-9
CASSYETANQPQHF,TGTGCCAGCAGTTACGAGACAGCAAATCAGCCCCAGCATTTT,TRBJ1-5,many,-,TRBV6-6
CASSQTKTGDYGYTF,TGTGCCAGCAGCCAAACAAAAACAGGAGACTATGGCTACACCTTC,TRBJ1-2,many,-,TRBV3-1
CVSSNGQTNYGYTF,TGTGTCAGCAGCAATGGACAGACTAACTATGGCTACACCTTC,TRBJ1-2,-,-,TRBV7-9
CSAIRGRGGYTDTQYF,TGCAGTGCTATCCGTGGTAGGGGGGGCTACACAGATACGCAGTATTTT,TRBJ2-3,-,-,TRBV20-1
CASSFGSSGNTIYF,TGTGCCAGCAGCTTTGGGTCCTCTGGAAACACCATATATTTT,TRBJ1-3,many,-,TRBV5-4
CASSLTGTLAGELFF,TGTGCCAGCAGTCTCACCGGGACTTTGGCCGGGGAGCTGTTTTTT,TRBJ2-2,-,-,TRBV28
CASSDLATPSYNEQFF,TGCGCCAGCAGTGACCTCGCCACACCGTCATACAATGAGCAGTTCTTC,TRBJ2-1,-,-,TRBV10-1
CASSLAFGLLVGQYF,TGTGCCAGCAGTTTAGCGTTTGGACTCTTAGTCGGGCAGTACTTC,TRBJ2-7,many,-,TRBV12-3/TRBV12-4
CASSLSINQPQHF,TGCGCCAGCAGCCTCTCCATCAATCAGCCCCAGCATTTT,TRBJ1-5,many,-,TRBV4-3
CASSLGFGTGYEQYF,TGTGCCAGCAGCTTAGGATTCGGGACAGGGTACGAGCAGTACTTC,TRBJ2-7,-,TRBD1,TRBV11-2
CASSFSGTGGIPLHF,TGTGCCAGCAGCTTCTCCGGGACAGGGGGCATACCCCTCCACTTT,TRBJ1-6,few,TRBD1,TRBV7-2
CASNVKGDQETQYF,TGTGCCAGCAACGTTAAGGGGGATCAAGAGACCCAGTACTTC,TRBJ2-5,-,-,TRBV21-1
CSVEPGAGQPQHF,TGCAGCGTTGAGCCGGGGGCGGGACAGCCCCAGCATTTT,TRBJ1-5,-,-,TRBV29-1